These 22 T cell receptor beta chains came from one sample sequenced in a study of blood T cell repertoires in COVID-19 (dated by TCRdb to 2020 to 2022). The library was produced with the immunoSEQ multiplex PCR assay. Not all clones reach the TCRdb copy of this immuneACCESS table, which keeps in-frame sequences only. Checked studies attribute under half of the gap to unresolved V genes and leave the rest unexplained. This sample has around 110,000 clones in its table, and 90% of those were observed once. Jointly, the top ten make up under 2% of the sample. Sample: peripheral blood. These receptors all come from a human donor with active COVID-19. The donor label of this sample is uncertain.

This chain links TRBV15 with TRBJ2-1; 9 bases are a match to TRBD1. The CDR3 is 14 amino acids. CDR1 is LNHNV and CDR2 is YYDKDF in the germline V gene (reference sequence). V trimming: 3 bases; J trimming: 4 bases; junction bases outside the gene matches: 1. The chain's CDR3 is CATSRGQGYNEQFF. The CDR3 DNA reads TGTGCCACCAGCAGGGGACAGGGTTACAATGAGCAGTTCTTC.

The chain joins TRBV5-4 to TRBJ2-2, with TRBD1 identical over 7 bases. V shed 1 base and J 0 bases; nucleotides not matched to a gene: 0. The CDR3 runs 15 residues. Germline values: CDR1 SGHNT, CDR2 YYREEE (reference sequence). The CDR3 DNA is TGTGCCAGCAGCTTGAGGGGGCCGAACACCGGGGAGCTGTTTTTT. It translates to CASSLRGPNTGELFF. The variable domain in full, with the rest retrieved from reference TRBV5-4 and TRBJ2-2, is ETGVTQSPTHLIKTRGQQVTLRCSSQSGHNTVSWYQQALGQGPQFIFQYYREEENGRGNFPPRFSGLQFPNYSSELNVNALELDDSALYLCASSLRGPNTGELFFGEGSRLTVL.

This chain joins TRBV4-3 and TRBJ2-2; D gene uncertain. The ends were cut back, 3 bases at V and 6 bases at J, with 17 bases in the middle. The CDR3 consists of 16 residues. Germline loops: CDR1 LGHNA, CDR2 YSLEER. CDR3 nucleotides: TGCGCCAGCAGCCAGATCACGACATTATGGCCCGGGGAGCTGTTTTTT. This gives the protein CASSQITTLWPGELFF.

The chain couples TRBV5-6 to TRBJ2-7; D remains ambiguous. Per the germline V gene, CDR1 is SGHDT and CDR2 is YYEEEE. The CDR3 contains 12 residues. V lost 4 bases and J lost 0, with 5 bases in between. CDR3 nucleotide sequence: TGTGCCAGCAGCGCTAGCTCCTACGAGCAGTACTTC. This gives the protein CASSASSYEQYF. The full variable domain, its missing parts supplied by reference TRBV5-6 and TRBJ2-7, is DAGVTQSPTHLIKTRGQQVTLRCSPKSGHDTVSWYQQALGQGPQFIFQYYEEEERQRGNFPDRFSGHQFPNYSSELNVNALLLGDSALYLCASSASSYEQYFGPGTRLTVT.

This clone is a singleton in its sample. V and J are TRBV19 and TRBJ2-6; a possible D gene is TRBD1 (6 bases). The V and J ends lost 2 bases and 0 bases respectively, with 20 bases between them. Germline V CDR1 and CDR2: LNHDA, SQIVND (reference sequence). The CDR3 runs to 20 residues. In DNA form, the CDR3 reads TGTGCCAGTAGTATAAACTTAAGTCGGGACATACGCTCTGGGGCCAACGTCCTGACTTTC. It specifies CASSINLSRDIRSGANVLTF.

V gene TRBV6-6 combines with J gene TRBJ1-2; possibly TRBD1 for D (5 bases). This CDR3 region has 14 residues. CDR1 MNHNY and CDR2 SVGAGI come from the germline V gene (reference sequence). V lost 6 bases to trimming and J lost 4 bases, with 15 bases between them. The CDR3 loop is CASSTIQGSYGYTF. Written as DNA, the CDR3 is TGTGCCAGCAGCACAATTCAGGGTAGCTATGGCTACACCTTC.

The V call is TRBV6-2 or TRBV6-3, the J call TRBJ1-1; D possibly corresponds to TRBD1 (5 bases). Germline CDR1 reads MNHEY; CDR2 reads SVGEGT. Trimming cost V 3 bases and J 0 bases, with 11 bases left between them. CDR3 size: 15 residues. The CDR3 DNA is TGTGCCAGCAGTTATCGTAGACAGATGAACACTGAAGCTTTCTTT. It yields the protein CASSYRRQMNTEAFF.

In DNA form, the CDR3 reads TGTGCCAGCAGTCACCGCCGGACAGGGTATGGGGGCGAGCAGTACTTC. Protein sequence: CASSHRRTGYGGEQYF. The chain uses TRBV2 and TRBJ2-7; 8 bases fit TRBD1. The germline CDR1 and CDR2 sequences are SNHLY and FYNNEI. This CDR3 is 16 amino acids long. V was pared by 5 bases and J by 6 bases, with 15 bases of the junction left unmatched.

The chain carries TRBV27 and TRBJ1-5; D is possibly TRBD1 (6 bases). Germline-derived CDR1 and CDR2 are MNHEY and SMNVEV (reference sequence). The CDR3 length is 18 residues. The ends were cut back, 3 bases at V and 4 bases at J, with 22 bases in the middle. The CDR3 here is CASSFRYSTGIRNQPQHF. The CDR3, as DNA: TGTGCCAGCAGTTTCCGATACTCCACAGGGATTCGGAATCAGCCCCAGCATTTT.

This clone was observed a single time. V is TRBV6-5 and J is TRBJ1-1, with 7 bases aligning to TRBD1. The CDR3 totals 14 residues. Germline V lookup: CDR1 MNHEY, CDR2 SVGAGI. Unmatched junction bases numbered 11, after V lost 6 bases and J lost 7 bases. The DNA of the CDR3 is TGTGCCAGCAGAAAATCCTCAGGGGGGAGTGAAGCTTTCTTT. Translation gives CASRKSSGGSEAFF.

The rearrangement joins TRBV9 to TRBJ2-2; a possible D gene is TRBD2 (5 bases). This CDR3 has 15 amino acids. The V gene lost 2 bases and the J gene lost 2 bases, with 10 bases spanning the gap. Germline V gene data show CDR1 as SGDLS and CDR2 as YYNGEE. CDR3 in DNA: TGTGCCAGCAGCGTGAGAGGACTTAACACCGGGGAGCTGTTTTTT. Translating gives CASSVRGLNTGELFF.

This chain connects TRBV10-1 to TRBJ1-1; tentatively, D is TRBD1 (6 bases). Germline lookup yields CDR1 WNHNN and CDR2 SYGVQD (reference sequence). This CDR3 contains 14 residues. Trimming took 6 bases from V and 5 from J, leaving 16 bases between them. In DNA, the CDR3 is TGCGCCAGCAGGACCCGGGACATTTGTACTGAAGCTTTCTTT. Amino acids: CASRTRDICTEAFF.

The V gene is TRBV24-1, the J gene TRBJ1-2; perhaps TRBD1 as D (5 bases). This CDR3 spans 14 amino acids. Germline values: CDR1 KGHDR, CDR2 SFDVKD. The V end lost 3 bases, the J end lost 1 base, and 8 bases lay between the germline ends. CDR3 region: CATSDPGRNYGYTF. The CDR3 DNA reads as TGTGCCACCAGTGATCCAGGGCGTAACTATGGCTACACCTTC.

V is TRBV5-1 and J is TRBJ1-1, with 7 bases identical to TRBD1. The CDR3 runs 13 residues. The germline CDR1 and CDR2 sequences are SGHRS and YFSETQ. Germline trimming cut 0 bases from V and 6 bases from J; bases unmatched to any gene: 2. CDR3 sequence: CASSLGQGSEAFF. CDR3 DNA sequence: TGCGCCAGCAGCTTGGGACAGGGATCTGAAGCTTTCTTT.

This clone was recorded only once. This chain uses TRBV5-6 with TRBJ1-3; D call uncertain. V was pared by 2 bases and J by 0 bases, with 9 bases between. Germline CDR1 is SGHDT and CDR2 is YYEEEE. This CDR3 is built from 15 residues. The CDR3 DNA reads as TGTGCCAGCAGCTTATTCGCTACCTCTGGAAACACCATATATTTT. Encoded protein: CASSLFATSGNTIYF.

This chain joins TRBV9 and TRBJ2-3, with TRBD2 identical over 8 bases. Germline V CDR1 and CDR2: SGDLS, YYNGEE. The CDR3 covers 15 residues. V shed 0 bases, J shed 1 base, and the junction held 1 base outside the gene matches. The CDR3 protein is CASSVAGGRTDTQYF. CDR3 bases: TGTGCCAGCAGCGTAGCGGGGGGGCGCACAGATACGCAGTATTTT.

The V and J genes are TRBV11-2 and TRBJ2-3, with a tentative D call TRBD2 (5 bases). V dropped 10 bases and J dropped 1 base, with 18 bases sitting between them. The CDR3 sequence is 15 residues long. CDR1 SGHAT and CDR2 FQNNGV come from the germline V gene. The chain's CDR3 is CATTRAGSRTDTQYF. CDR3 bases: TGTGCCACCACAAGGGCGGGTTCTCGCACAGATACGCAGTATTTT.

The rearrangement uses TRBV12-3 or TRBV12-4 and TRBJ1-6, with TRBD1 identical over 8 bases. The CDR3 is made up of 13 amino acids. V shed 8 bases and J 12 bases; nucleotides not matched to a gene: 9. The CDR3 sequence is CASSDRGSLPLHF. The CDR3, as DNA: TGTGCCAGCTCAGACAGGGGTTCCTTACCCCTCCACTTT.

This clone was seen only a few times. For the CDR3, the DNA is TGCGCCAGCAGCCAAGCGGGACAGGTCTATGGCTACACCTTC. Translation gives CASSQAGQVYGYTF. The rearrangement joins TRBV4-1 to TRBJ1-2; 8 bases align to TRBD1. The CDR3 totals 14 residues. Unmatched junction bases numbered 2, after V lost 1 base and J lost 4 bases. Germline assignment: CDR1 MGHRA and CDR2 YSYEKL.

The chain combines TRBV7-2 with TRBJ1-6; TRBD1 is a possible D gene (6 bases). Germline CDR1 and CDR2: SGHTA and FQGNSA. CDR3 length equals 16 residues. V was pared by 5 bases and J by 7 bases, with 18 bases between. CDR3: CASSIRDRDTNSPLHF. The CDR3 coding sequence is TGTGCCAGCAGCATCCGCGACCGGGACACAAATTCACCCCTCCACTTT.

This chain links TRBV5-1 with TRBJ1-2; 11 bases are a match to TRBD1. Germline V gene data show CDR1 as SGHRS and CDR2 as YFSETQ. V trimming: 4 bases; J trimming: 7 bases; junction bases outside the gene matches: 6. This CDR3 spans 14 amino acids. CDR3 sequence: CASSRTGGASGYTF. CDR3 in DNA: TGCGCCAGCAGCCGGACAGGGGGCGCCTCTGGCTACACCTTC.

The chain is built from TRBV10-2 and TRBJ2-3, with TRBD2 as a possible D gene (5 bases). V lost 6 bases to trimming and J lost 3 bases, with 19 bases between them. Germline CDR1 is WSHSY and CDR2 is SAAADI. The CDR3 is 16 residues long. This CDR3 reads CASRDTQRLRTDTQYF. CDR3 DNA: TGCGCCAGCAGAGATACCCAGCGGCTACGAACAGATACGCAGTATTTT.